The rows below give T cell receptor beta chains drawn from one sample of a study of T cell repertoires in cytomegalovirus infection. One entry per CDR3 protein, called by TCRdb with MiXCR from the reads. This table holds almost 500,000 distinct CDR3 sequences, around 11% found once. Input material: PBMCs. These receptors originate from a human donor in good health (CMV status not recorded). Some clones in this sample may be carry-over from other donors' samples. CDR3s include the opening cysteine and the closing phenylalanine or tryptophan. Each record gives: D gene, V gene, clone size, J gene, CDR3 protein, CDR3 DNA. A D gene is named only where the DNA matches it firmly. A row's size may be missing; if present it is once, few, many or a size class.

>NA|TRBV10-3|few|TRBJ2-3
CAISELGGAEDTQYF
TGTGCCATCAGTGAGCTGGGGGGGGCCGAGGATACGCAGTATTTT
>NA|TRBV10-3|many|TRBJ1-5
CAIGPKDNQPQHF
TGTGCCATCGGGCCGAAGGACAATCAGCCCCAGCATTTT
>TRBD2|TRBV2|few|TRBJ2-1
CASRLLAGGRGEQFF
TGTGCCAGCAGGCTTCTAGCGGGCGGCCGGGGTGAGCAGTTCTTC
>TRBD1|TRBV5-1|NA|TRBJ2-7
CASSATGDQREEQYF
TGCGCCAGCAGCGCTACAGGGGATCAGAGGGAGGAGCAGTACTTC
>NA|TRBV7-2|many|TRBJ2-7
CASSRTTEQYF
TGTGCCAGCAGCCGGACTACAGAGCAGTACTTC
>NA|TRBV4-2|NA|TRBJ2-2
CASRLYRNTGELFF
TGTGCCAGCAGACTATACAGGAACACCGGGGAGCTGTTTTTT
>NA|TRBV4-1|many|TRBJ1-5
CASSQVIDLIGYSNQPQHF
TGCGCCAGCAGCCAAGTAATCGACCTAATCGGATATAGCAATCAGCCCCAGCATTTT
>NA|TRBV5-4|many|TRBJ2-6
CASSLGRIGFSGANVLTF
TGTGCCAGCAGCTTGGGACGGATCGGGTTCTCTGGGGCCAACGTCCTGACTTTC
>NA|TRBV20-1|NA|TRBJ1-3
CSAKTGVTGNTIYF
TGCAGTGCTAAGACCGGCGTAACTGGAAACACCATATATTTT
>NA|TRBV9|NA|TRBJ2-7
CASSSAGSAYEQYF
TGTGCCAGCAGCTCTGCAGGATCCGCCTACGAGCAGTACTTC
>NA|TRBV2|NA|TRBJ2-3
CASLSRGADTQYF
TGTGCCAGCCTGTCCCGAGGAGCAGATACGCAGTATTTT
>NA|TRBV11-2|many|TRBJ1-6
CASSSQGGNSPLHF
TGTGCCAGCAGCTCACAGGGTGGAAATTCACCCCTCCACTTT
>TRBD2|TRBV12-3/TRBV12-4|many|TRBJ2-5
CASSFLGTTGPGETQYF
TGTGCCAGCAGCTTCCTCGGGACTACCGGACCTGGCGAGACCCAGTACTTC
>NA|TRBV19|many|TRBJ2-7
CASSIGRGLSYEQYF
TGTGCCAGTAGTATCGGCAGGGGTCTCTCCTACGAGCAGTACTTC
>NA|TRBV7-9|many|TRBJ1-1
CASSRSRRNTEAFF
TGTGCCAGCAGCAGATCTCGGAGGAACACTGAAGCTTTCTTT
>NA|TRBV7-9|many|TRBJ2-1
CASSPITVNEQFF
TGTGCCAGCAGCCCGATAACGGTCAATGAGCAGTTCTTC
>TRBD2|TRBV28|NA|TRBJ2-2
CASSLGLAGLAGELFF
TGTGCCAGCAGTTTAGGGCTAGCGGGACTCGCCGGGGAGCTGTTTTTT
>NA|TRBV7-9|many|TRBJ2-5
CASSFRLDEETQYF
TGTGCCAGCAGCTTCCGCCTGGATGAAGAGACCCAGTACTTC
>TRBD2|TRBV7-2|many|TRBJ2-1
CASSLGGGAGGNNEQFF
TGTGCCAGCAGCTTAGGGGGGGGGGCGGGAGGCAACAATGAGCAGTTCTTC
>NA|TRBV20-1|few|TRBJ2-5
CSATYGETQYF
TGCAGTGCTACCTATGGGGAGACCCAGTACTTC
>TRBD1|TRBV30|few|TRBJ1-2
CAWSGTGGMGYYGYTF
TGTGCCTGGAGCGGGACAGGGGGAATGGGATACTATGGCTACACCTTC
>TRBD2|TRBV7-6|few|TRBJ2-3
CASSSIAGEADTQYF
TGTGCCAGCAGTAGTATAGCGGGAGAAGCAGATACGCAGTATTTT
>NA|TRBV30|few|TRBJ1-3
CAWSVQGRGRTGNTIYF
TGTGCCTGGAGTGTACAGGGCAGGGGCAGAACTGGAAACACCATATATTTT
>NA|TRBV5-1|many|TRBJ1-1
CASSLARRNTEAFF
TGCGCCAGCAGCTTGGCAAGGAGAAACACTGAAGCTTTCTTT
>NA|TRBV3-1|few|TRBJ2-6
CASSQGTALKANVLTF
TGTGCCAGCAGCCAAGGGACCGCCTTAAAGGCCAACGTCCTGACTTTC
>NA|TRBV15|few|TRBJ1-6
CATSRAEGYSPLHF
TGTGCCACCAGCAGAGCTGAAGGGTATTCACCCCTCCACTTT
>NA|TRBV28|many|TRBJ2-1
CATLGVEQFF
TGTGCCACCCTCGGGGTTGAGCAGTTCTTC
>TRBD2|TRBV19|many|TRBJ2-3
CASRKREGTDTQYF
TGTGCCAGCCGAAAGCGGGAAGGCACAGATACGCAGTATTTT
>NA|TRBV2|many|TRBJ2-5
CASSERGLGGETQYF
TGTGCCAGCAGTGAGCGGGGTCTAGGGGGGGAGACCCAGTACTTC
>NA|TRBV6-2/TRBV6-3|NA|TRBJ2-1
CASSPWTNSYNEQFF
TGTGCCAGCTCACCATGGACTAACTCCTACAATGAGCAGTTCTTC
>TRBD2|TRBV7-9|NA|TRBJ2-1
CASSLGKLAGGRTGQFF
TGTGCCAGCAGCTTAGGTAAACTAGCGGGGGGCAGGACAGGGCAGTTCTTC
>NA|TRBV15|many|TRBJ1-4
CATRSEKLFF
TGTGCCACCAGGAGTGAAAAACTGTTTTTT
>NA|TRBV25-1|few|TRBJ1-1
CASSGIRSGLKAFF
TGTGCCAGCAGTGGTATTCGATCGGGGCTTAAAGCTTTCTTT
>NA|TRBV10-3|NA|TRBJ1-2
CAISEGLGDGYTF
TGTGCCATCAGTGAGGGGCTGGGAGATGGCTACACCTTC
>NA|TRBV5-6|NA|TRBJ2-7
CASSLTGPLEQYF
TGTGCCAGCAGCTTGACGGGACCCCTAGAGCAGTACTTC
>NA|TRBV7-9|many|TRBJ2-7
CALGGASDEQYF
TGTGCCCTTGGAGGGGCATCCGACGAGCAGTACTTC
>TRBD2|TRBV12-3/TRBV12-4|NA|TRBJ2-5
CASSLVASGKETQYF
TGTGCCAGCAGTTTAGTGGCTAGCGGGAAAGAGACCCAGTACTTC
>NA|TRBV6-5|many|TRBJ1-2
CASSYYGQPGDRQTSYGYTF
TGTGCCAGCAGTTACTACGGCCAACCGGGGGATCGACAGACTAGCTATGGCTACACCTTC
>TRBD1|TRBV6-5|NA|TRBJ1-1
CASKPQGGGLNTEAFF
TGTGCCAGCAAGCCGCAGGGGGGTGGGCTGAACACTGAAGCTTTCTTT
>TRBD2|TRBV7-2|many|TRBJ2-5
CASSLATGLAGGTSLRETQYF
TGTGCCAGCAGCTTAGCTACCGGGCTAGCGGGGGGGACTTCACTACGGGAGACCCAGTACTTC